Listed below are T cell receptor beta chains from one sample, sequenced in a study of CD8+CD57+ T cells in acquired aplastic anemia. From the reads, TCRdb called clonotypes with MiXCR, one entry per CDR3 protein. The repertoire holds roughly 190,000 distinct CDR3 sequences, roughly half seen once, with about 15% in the top ten. Sequencing input: sorted CD4+, CD8+, or CD8+CD57+ T cells (not recorded which) from PBMCs. All receptors come from a human donor in good health, serving as a control. Both conserved end residues are part of each CDR3. A D gene is named only where the DNA matches it firmly. Rows give clone size only sometimes, using once, few, many, or a class for an expanded clone.

TRBV2	once	TRBD1	TRBJ2-7	CASRDREPYEQYF	TGTGCCAGCAGGGACAGGGAGCCCTACGAGCAGTACTTC
TRBV20-1	.	TRBD2	TRBJ2-5	CSATSGGAWETQYF	TGCAGTGCTACTAGCGGGGGGGCTTGGGAGACCCAGTACTTC
TRBV20-1	many	.	TRBJ2-3	CSARVFSSTDTQYF	TGCAGTGCTAGAGTGTTTAGTTCCACAGATACGCAGTATTTT
TRBV27	.	.	TRBJ1-3	CASSITYGTGNTIYF	TGTGCCAGCAGTATAACTTATGGCACTGGAAACACCATATATTTT
TRBV12-3/TRBV12-4	many	.	TRBJ1-5	CASSGRNQPQHF	TGTGCCAGCAGTGGCCGCAATCAGCCCCAGCATTTT
TRBV5-6	many	TRBD1	TRBJ1-3	CASSTGDRGSGNTIYF	TGTGCCAGCAGCACGGGGGACAGGGGCTCTGGAAACACCATATATTTT
TRBV15	.	TRBD1	TRBJ1-1	CATSSHQGENTEAFF	TGTGCCACCAGCTCTCACCAGGGGGAGAACACTGAAGCTTTCTTT
TRBV5-1	.	.	TRBJ1-2	CASSLERGQLIGYTF	TGCGCCAGCAGCTTGGAGCGAGGTCAGCTCATAGGCTACACCTTC
TRBV7-2	few	.	TRBJ1-1	CASSLALGNTEAFF	TGTGCCAGCAGCTTAGCTCTGGGGAACACTGAAGCTTTCTTT
TRBV7-9	.	.	TRBJ1-2	CASSPSAAYTF	TGTGCCAGCAGCCCGTCGGCAGCGTACACCTTC
TRBV28	many	.	TRBJ1-2	CASRWRENYGYTF	TGTGCCAGCAGATGGAGGGAGAACTATGGCTACACCTTC
TRBV15	.	TRBD1	TRBJ2-7	CATSSGVRQGAVEQYF	TGTGCCACCAGCAGTGGGGTCAGGCAGGGGGCTGTCGAGCAGTACTTC
TRBV20-1	.	TRBD2	TRBJ2-5	CSAVPPLAGNKETQYF	TGCAGTGCCGTCCCCCCACTAGCGGGAAATAAAGAGACCCAGTACTTC
TRBV20-1	.	TRBD1	TRBJ1-6	CSASPGQGYSPLHF	TGCAGTGCTAGCCCGGGACAGGGTTATTCACCCCTCCACTTT
TRBV7-4	.	TRBD1	TRBJ1-6	CASSFDRGFRNSPLHF	TGTGCCAGCAGCTTCGACAGGGGGTTTCGTAATTCACCCCTCCACTTT
TRBV7-9	.	.	TRBJ2-7	CASSLQATSYEQYF	TGTGCCAGCAGCTTGCAGGCGACCTCCTACGAGCAGTACTTC
TRBV19	many	.	TRBJ1-3	CASSIPRTSGNTIYF	TGTGCCAGTAGTATACCTAGGACCTCTGGAAACACCATATATTTT
TRBV30	.	TRBD1	TRBJ1-4	CAWSEGQSTNEKLFF	TGTGCCTGGAGTGAGGGACAGTCAACTAATGAAAAACTGTTTTTT
TRBV27	.	TRBD2	TRBJ2-7	CASTPTTSVAYEQYF	TGTGCCAGCACCCCTACGACTAGCGTGGCCTACGAGCAGTACTTC
TRBV20-1	once	.	TRBJ1-2	CSARELLAGSEGYTF	TGCAGTGCTAGAGAGTTGCTAGCGGGGTCGGAAGGCTACACCTTC
TRBV20-1	many	.	TRBJ1-1	CSAKSPTGPTEAFF	TGCAGTGCTAAAAGTCCGACAGGACCCACTGAAGCTTTCTTT
TRBV2	.	.	TRBJ1-6	CASSVITGGYNSPLHF	TGTGCCAGCAGTGTGATAACTGGTGGCTATAATTCACCCCTCCACTTT
TRBV29-1	.	.	TRBJ2-1	CSVVENYNEQFF	TGCAGCGTTGTGGAAAACTACAATGAGCAGTTCTTC
TRBV20-1	many	.	TRBJ1-5	CSAIPGLAQPQHF	TGCAGTGCTATCCCAGGGTTGGCTCAGCCCCAGCATTTT
TRBV7-2	.	.	TRBJ1-2	CASSLAGEGGYTF	TGTGCCAGCAGCTTAGCCGGGGAGGGGGGCTACACCTTC
TRBV20-1	once	TRBD1	TRBJ1-2	CSAISGGLRGYTF	TGCAGTGCTATTTCAGGGGGCTTACGGGGCTACACCTTC
TRBV24-1	.	TRBD1	TRBJ1-1	CATSDPTGTEAFF	TGTGCCACCAGTGATCCGACAGGGACTGAAGCTTTCTTT
TRBV10-3	.	.	TRBJ1-2	CAIKSISNYGYTF	TGTGCCATCAAGAGTATCTCTAACTATGGCTACACCTTC
TRBV7-9	once	.	TRBJ1-1	CASSLAADRAFF	TGTGCCAGCAGCTTAGCTGCGGATAGGGCTTTCTTT
TRBV5-1	many	.	TRBJ2-2	CASSLVQANTGELFF	TGCGCCAGCAGCTTGGTACAGGCGAACACCGGGGAGCTGTTTTTT
TRBV7-3	many	TRBD1	TRBJ1-1	CASSLAGGTMNTEAFF	TGTGCCAGCAGCTTAGCAGGGGGAACCATGAACACTGAAGCTTTCTTT
TRBV7-7	few	.	TRBJ2-5	CASSRETQYF	TGTGCTAGCAGCCGGGAGACCCAGTACTTC
TRBV19	.	.	TRBJ1-1	CASLGKVNTEAFF	TGTGCCAGCCTGGGAAAAGTGAACACTGAAGCTTTCTTT
TRBV7-3	.	TRBD2	TRBJ2-2	CASSLMGRGGANVGELFF	TGTGCCAGCAGCTTGATGGGTCGGGGGGGCGCAAATGTCGGGGAGCTGTTTTTT
TRBV20-1	few	TRBD2	TRBJ2-5	CSASGGVVYF	TGCAGTGCTAGCGGGGGGGTGGTTTACTTC
TRBV6-2/TRBV6-3	many	TRBD1	TRBJ2-7	CASSRQGLYEQYF	TGTGCCAGCAGTCGACAGGGGCTATACGAGCAGTACTTC
TRBV10-3	once	TRBD2	TRBJ2-5	CAISEPGLAGVETQYF	TGTGCCATCAGTGAGCCGGGACTAGCGGGGGTTGAGACCCAGTACTTC
TRBV2	.	.	TRBJ2-7	CASRNGLWEASYEQYF	TGTGCCAGCAGAAACGGTTTATGGGAGGCTAGCTACGAGCAGTACTTC
TRBV2	many	TRBD2	TRBJ2-5	CASSEPRGGQETQYF	TGTGCCAGCAGTGAACCGCGGGGGGGCCAAGAGACCCAGTACTTC
TRBV11-3	.	TRBD1	TRBJ1-2	CASSRRDRGYTF	TGTGCCAGCAGTCGTAGGGACAGGGGCTACACCTTC
TRBV19	few	TRBD2	TRBJ2-1	CASSIDLPTSGGAFEQFF	TGTGCCAGTAGTATTGACCTCCCGACTAGCGGGGGGGCCTTTGAGCAGTTCTTC
TRBV29-1	.	TRBD1	TRBJ1-2	CSVGQGYGYTF	TGCAGCGTAGGACAGGGATATGGCTACACCTTC
TRBV10-3	.	TRBD1	TRBJ1-6	CATMGQGNSPLHF	TGTGCCACCATGGGACAGGGTAATTCACCCCTCCACTTT
TRBV6-2/TRBV6-3	many	TRBD1	TRBJ1-6	CASSSQPGQGDSPLHF	TGTGCCAGCAGTTCTCAACCGGGACAGGGGGATTCACCCCTCCACTTT
TRBV12-3/TRBV12-4	once	TRBD2	TRBJ2-3	CASSFWTSGGAADTQYF	TGTGCCAGCAGCTTCTGGACTAGCGGGGGGGCCGCAGATACGCAGTATTTT
TRBV4-3	.	.	TRBJ1-2	CASSQVVGTANYGYTF	TGCGCCAGCAGCCAAGTTGTCGGAACGGCTAACTATGGCTACACCTTC
TRBV2	.	TRBD1	TRBJ2-7	CASSLTGANTGEQYF	TGTGCCAGCAGTTTGACAGGGGCGAACACCGGGGAGCAGTACTTC
TRBV7-8	.	.	TRBJ1-6	CASSLARARGSYNSPLHF	TGTGCCAGCAGCTTAGCGCGGGCCAGGGGCTCCTATAATTCACCCCTCCACTTT